The T cell receptor beta chain described here comes from a study of OX40 agonist ivuxolimab in advanced cancers. Across the study: Clinicians treated patients with ivuxolimab, an agonistic anti-OX40 (CD134) antibody. Melanoma, hepatocellular carcinoma, head and neck or renal cell cancer occurred in dose-escalation patients. Among those enrolled, mean age was about 63 years (range roughly 23 to 85) and roughly 84% were male.

The junction had 8 bases not matched to a gene; V was cut back by 2 bases and J by 1 base. CDR3 length: 18 amino acids. The germline V gene encodes CDR1 MDHEN and CDR2 SYDVKM. Only in-frame clones appear in the TCRdb table, and some are missing; sequencing was by immunoSEQ multiplex PCR. Here the sample spans about 73,000 clones, 80% to 95% being singletons. The chain uses TRBV28 and TRBJ1-5, with 10 bases fitting TRBD1. This clonotype originated in an adult with an advanced solid tumor such as melanoma, head and neck, liver or kidney cancer. The specimen comprised CD4+ or CD8+ T cells sorted from blood, sampled in a trial of the OX40 agonist ivuxolimab. CDR3 DNA sequence: TGTGCCAGCAGTTTACTAGGACAGGGGGGGAGAAGCAATCAGCCCCAGCATTTT. Amino acids: CASSLLGQGGRSNQPQHF.